This is a list of T cell receptor beta chains from one sample in a study of response to subunit inactivated influenza vaccine. TCRdb reanalysed the RT-PCR reads using MiXCR and keeps one entry per CDR3 protein. Of some 570,000 distinct CDR3 sequences listed, 10% to 12% are singletons. The same sample was also used in a study of T cells expressing NK-cell markers.

Material: PBMCs from blood, obtained on the day of vaccination. These receptors were taken from a middle-aged man who received an inactivated influenza vaccine. Each CDR3 is given with its conserved first and last residue. The D gene is left open where the match is weak. The size entry is marked missing in some rows and otherwise reads once, few, many or a size class.

clone size: .
D gene: TRBD2
J gene: TRBJ2-2
V gene: TRBV20-1
CDR3 protein: CSALTSGTKSGELFF
CDR3 DNA: TGCAGTGCCTTAACTAGCGGGACAAAGTCCGGGGAGCTGTTTTTT

clone size: few
D gene: .
J gene: TRBJ2-7
V gene: TRBV20-1
CDR3 protein: CSALGRVAFEQYF
CDR3 DNA: TGCAGTGCCCTGGGAAGGGTGGCTTTCGAGCAGTACTTC

clone size: few
D gene: .
J gene: TRBJ2-1
V gene: TRBV20-1
CDR3 protein: CSARNGRVNEQFF
CDR3 DNA: TGCAGTGCTAGAAACGGCCGGGTCAATGAGCAGTTCTTC

clone size: many
D gene: .
J gene: TRBJ2-3
V gene: TRBV7-2
CDR3 protein: CASSLKGQADTQYF
CDR3 DNA: TGTGCCAGCAGCTTAAAAGGCCAGGCAGATACGCAGTATTTT

clone size: .
D gene: .
J gene: TRBJ1-2
V gene: TRBV3-1
CDR3 protein: CASSQDRLFNYGYTF
CDR3 DNA: TGTGCCAGCAGCCAAGATCGGTTGTTCAACTATGGCTACACCTTC

clone size: few
D gene: .
J gene: TRBJ2-5
V gene: TRBV28
CDR3 protein: CASARVRDQETQYF
CDR3 DNA: TGTGCCAGCGCCAGGGTGCGGGACCAAGAGACCCAGTACTTC

clone size: few
D gene: .
J gene: TRBJ2-1
V gene: TRBV15
CDR3 protein: CATAGRDRDNEQFF
CDR3 DNA: TGTGCCACCGCGGGAAGGGATCGGGACAATGAGCAGTTCTTC

clone size: many
D gene: .
J gene: TRBJ2-3
V gene: TRBV20-1
CDR3 protein: CTARPTAPDTQYF
CDR3 DNA: TGCACCGCTCGGCCAACTGCTCCAGATACGCAGTATTTT

clone size: .
D gene: TRBD1
J gene: TRBJ2-2
V gene: TRBV12-3/TRBV12-4
CDR3 protein: CASSLRGLESPGELFF
CDR3 DNA: TGTGCCAGCAGTTTAAGGGGGCTAGAGTCGCCCGGGGAGCTGTTTTTT

clone size: .
D gene: .
J gene: TRBJ1-2
V gene: TRBV18
CDR3 protein: CASSSQPPRAPGNGYTF
CDR3 DNA: TGTGCCAGCTCATCGCAGCCTCCAAGGGCCCCGGGCAATGGCTACACCTTC

clone size: .
D gene: TRBD1
J gene: TRBJ1-5
V gene: TRBV18
CDR3 protein: CASSPPGQGPQHF
CDR3 DNA: TGTGCCAGCTCACCACCGGGACAGGGCCCCCAGCATTTT

clone size: few
D gene: .
J gene: TRBJ2-2
V gene: TRBV7-9
CDR3 protein: CASSSPPPGELFF
CDR3 DNA: TGTGCCAGCAGCTCACCTCCACCCGGGGAGCTGTTTTTT

clone size: many
D gene: TRBD1
J gene: TRBJ2-1
V gene: TRBV28
CDR3 protein: CASSFNGGTGFDNEQFF
CDR3 DNA: TGTGCCAGCAGTTTTAATGGGGGGACAGGCTTCGACAATGAGCAGTTCTTC

clone size: .
D gene: .
J gene: TRBJ2-3
V gene: TRBV29-1
CDR3 protein: CSVGRGIVDTQYF
CDR3 DNA: TGCAGCGTGGGGAGGGGGATAGTAGATACGCAGTATTTT

clone size: few
D gene: .
J gene: TRBJ2-1
V gene: TRBV4-2
CDR3 protein: CASSQLNRFYYNEQFF
CDR3 DNA: TGTGCCAGCAGCCAATTGAACAGGTTCTATTACAATGAGCAGTTCTTC

clone size: .
D gene: .
J gene: TRBJ2-7
V gene: TRBV6-2/TRBV6-3
CDR3 protein: CASTAQGAYEQYF
CDR3 DNA: TGTGCCAGCACCGCACAGGGCGCCTACGAGCAGTACTTC

clone size: many
D gene: .
J gene: TRBJ1-1
V gene: TRBV4-2
CDR3 protein: CASSQSTANTEAFF
CDR3 DNA: TGTGCCAGCAGCCAATCAACTGCGAACACTGAAGCTTTCTTT

clone size: few
D gene: .
J gene: TRBJ1-3
V gene: TRBV27
CDR3 protein: CASSPTGHSGNTIYF
CDR3 DNA: TGTGCCAGCAGTCCTACAGGCCACTCTGGAAACACCATATATTTT

clone size: .
D gene: .
J gene: TRBJ2-7
V gene: TRBV7-2
CDR3 protein: CASSSTDGEQYF
CDR3 DNA: TGTGCCAGCAGCTCCACTGATGGGGAGCAGTACTTC

clone size: few
D gene: TRBD2
J gene: TRBJ2-5
V gene: TRBV12-3/TRBV12-4
CDR3 protein: CASSSTGRVQETQYF
CDR3 DNA: TGTGCCAGCAGTTCTACTGGGAGGGTTCAAGAGACCCAGTACTTC

clone size: few
D gene: .
J gene: TRBJ1-3
V gene: TRBV5-6
CDR3 protein: CASSYRGNTIYF
CDR3 DNA: TGTGCCAGCAGCTATAGGGGGAACACCATATATTTT

clone size: many
D gene: TRBD2
J gene: TRBJ2-1
V gene: TRBV7-9
CDR3 protein: CATGLAGVDEQFF
CDR3 DNA: TGTGCCACCGGACTAGCGGGGGTTGATGAGCAGTTCTTC

clone size: few
D gene: TRBD1
J gene: TRBJ2-1
V gene: TRBV12-3/TRBV12-4
CDR3 protein: CASSRQGAPYNEQFF
CDR3 DNA: TGTGCCAGCAGTCGACAGGGAGCACCCTACAATGAGCAGTTCTTC

clone size: .
D gene: .
J gene: TRBJ2-1
V gene: TRBV20-1
CDR3 protein: CSARDPESGDHNEQFF
CDR3 DNA: TGCAGTGCTAGAGATCCTGAGTCGGGGGACCACAATGAGCAGTTCTTC

clone size: .
D gene: .
J gene: TRBJ2-7
V gene: TRBV6-1
CDR3 protein: CASDASPGTTEQYF
CDR3 DNA: TGTGCCAGCGACGCCTCTCCAGGAACTACCGAGCAGTACTTC

clone size: few
D gene: .
J gene: TRBJ1-1
V gene: TRBV28
CDR3 protein: CASNTGMNTEAFF
CDR3 DNA: TGTGCCAGCAATACAGGTATGAACACTGAAGCTTTCTTT

clone size: few
D gene: TRBD1
J gene: TRBJ2-1
V gene: TRBV29-1
CDR3 protein: CSVVTGSSYNEQFF
CDR3 DNA: TGCAGCGTTGTGACAGGGAGCTCCTACAATGAGCAGTTCTTC

clone size: many
D gene: TRBD2
J gene: TRBJ2-1
V gene: TRBV9
CDR3 protein: CASSVLPLGLENNEQFF
CDR3 DNA: TGTGCCAGCAGCGTTCTTCCCCTGGGACTAGAAAACAATGAGCAGTTCTTC

clone size: few
D gene: .
J gene: TRBJ1-1
V gene: TRBV20-1
CDR3 protein: CSAIRLYTEAFF
CDR3 DNA: TGCAGTGCTATACGCCTTTACACTGAAGCTTTCTTT

clone size: many
D gene: .
J gene: TRBJ2-5
V gene: TRBV5-1
CDR3 protein: CASREVKTQYF
CDR3 DNA: TGCGCCAGCAGAGAGGTGAAGACCCAGTACTTC

clone size: .
D gene: .
J gene: TRBJ2-3
V gene: TRBV11-3
CDR3 protein: CASSLARGSDTQYF
CDR3 DNA: TGTGCCAGCAGCTTGGCCAGGGGTTCAGATACGCAGTATTTT

clone size: few
D gene: TRBD1
J gene: TRBJ1-1
V gene: TRBV6-1
CDR3 protein: CASTPGRGRGNTEAFF
CDR3 DNA: TGTGCCAGCACCCCGGGGAGGGGGCGCGGGAACACTGAAGCTTTCTTT

clone size: many
D gene: .
J gene: TRBJ2-7
V gene: TRBV4-1
CDR3 protein: CASSQDPILGIYEQYF
CDR3 DNA: TGCGCCAGCAGCCAAGATCCGATACTAGGTATCTACGAGCAGTACTTC

clone size: many
D gene: .
J gene: TRBJ2-7
V gene: TRBV28
CDR3 protein: CASSTQTAIPSYEQYF
CDR3 DNA: TGTGCCAGCAGTACCCAGACAGCCATACCTTCCTACGAGCAGTACTTC

clone size: .
D gene: .
J gene: TRBJ2-5
V gene: TRBV5-1
CDR3 protein: CASKVGVQETQYF
CDR3 DNA: TGCGCCAGCAAAGTGGGGGTCCAAGAGACCCAGTACTTC